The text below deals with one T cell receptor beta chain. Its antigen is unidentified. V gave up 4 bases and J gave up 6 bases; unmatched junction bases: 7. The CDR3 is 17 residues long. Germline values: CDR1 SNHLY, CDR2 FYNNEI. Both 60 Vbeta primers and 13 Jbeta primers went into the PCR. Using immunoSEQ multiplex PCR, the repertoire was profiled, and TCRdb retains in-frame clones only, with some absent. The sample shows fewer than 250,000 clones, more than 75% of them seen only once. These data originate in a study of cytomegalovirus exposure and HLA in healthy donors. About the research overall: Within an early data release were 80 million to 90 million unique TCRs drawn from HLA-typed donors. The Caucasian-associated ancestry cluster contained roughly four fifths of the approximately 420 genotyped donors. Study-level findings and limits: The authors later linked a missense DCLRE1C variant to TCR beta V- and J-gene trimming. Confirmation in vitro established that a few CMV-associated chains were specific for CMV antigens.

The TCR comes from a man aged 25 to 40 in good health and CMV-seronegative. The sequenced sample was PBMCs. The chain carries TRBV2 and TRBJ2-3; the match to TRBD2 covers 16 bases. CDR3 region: CASSVYGTSGGADTQYF. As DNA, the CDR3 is TGTGCCAGCAGTGTTTACGGGACTAGCGGGGGGGCTGATACGCAGTATTTT.